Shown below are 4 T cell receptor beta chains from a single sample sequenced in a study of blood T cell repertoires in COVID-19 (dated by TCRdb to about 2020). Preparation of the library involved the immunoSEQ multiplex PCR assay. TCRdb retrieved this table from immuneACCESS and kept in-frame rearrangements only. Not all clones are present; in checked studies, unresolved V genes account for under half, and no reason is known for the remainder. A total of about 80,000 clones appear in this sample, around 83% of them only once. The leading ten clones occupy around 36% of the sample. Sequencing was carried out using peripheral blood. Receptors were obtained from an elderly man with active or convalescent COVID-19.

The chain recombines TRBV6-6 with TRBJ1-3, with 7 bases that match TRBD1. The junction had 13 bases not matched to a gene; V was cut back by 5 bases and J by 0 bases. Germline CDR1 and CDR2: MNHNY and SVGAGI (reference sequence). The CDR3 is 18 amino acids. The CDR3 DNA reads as TGTGCCAGCAGTCACCCCGTCAAAGACAGGGACTCTGGAAACACCATATATTTT. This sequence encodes CASSHPVKDRDSGNTIYF.

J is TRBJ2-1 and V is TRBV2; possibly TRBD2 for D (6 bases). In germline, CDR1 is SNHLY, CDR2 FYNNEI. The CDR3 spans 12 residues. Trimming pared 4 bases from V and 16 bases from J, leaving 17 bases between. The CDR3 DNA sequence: TGTGCCAGCAGTGTCGGGGGAAGTATCCGTTTCTTC. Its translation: CASSVGGSIRFF.

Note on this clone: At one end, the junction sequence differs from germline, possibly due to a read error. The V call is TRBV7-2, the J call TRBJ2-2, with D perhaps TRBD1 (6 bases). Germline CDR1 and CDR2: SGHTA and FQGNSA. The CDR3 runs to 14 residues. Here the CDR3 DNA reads TGTGCCAGCAGCTCGGGACAAGAACACCGGGGAGCTGTTTTT. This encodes CASSSGQEHRGAVF.

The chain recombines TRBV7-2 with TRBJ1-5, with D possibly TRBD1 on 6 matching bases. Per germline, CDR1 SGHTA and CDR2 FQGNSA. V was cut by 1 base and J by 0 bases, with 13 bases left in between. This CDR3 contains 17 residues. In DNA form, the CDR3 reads TGTGCCAGCAGCTTAGGCCAGGGGATCTCTAGCAATCAGCCCCAGCATTTT. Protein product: CASSLGQGISSNQPQHF.